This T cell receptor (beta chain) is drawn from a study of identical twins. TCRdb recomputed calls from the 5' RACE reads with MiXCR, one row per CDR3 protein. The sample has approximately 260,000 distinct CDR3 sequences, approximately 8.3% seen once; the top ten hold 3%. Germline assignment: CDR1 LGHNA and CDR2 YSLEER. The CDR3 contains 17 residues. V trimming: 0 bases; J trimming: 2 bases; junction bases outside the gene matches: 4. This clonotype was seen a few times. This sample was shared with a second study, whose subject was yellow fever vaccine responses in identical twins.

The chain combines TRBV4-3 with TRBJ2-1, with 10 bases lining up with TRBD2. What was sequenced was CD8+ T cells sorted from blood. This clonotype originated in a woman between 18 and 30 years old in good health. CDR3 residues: CASSQDPLAGAYNEQFF. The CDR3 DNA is TGCGCCAGCAGCCAAGACCCCCTAGCGGGGGCCTACAATGAGCAGTTCTTC.